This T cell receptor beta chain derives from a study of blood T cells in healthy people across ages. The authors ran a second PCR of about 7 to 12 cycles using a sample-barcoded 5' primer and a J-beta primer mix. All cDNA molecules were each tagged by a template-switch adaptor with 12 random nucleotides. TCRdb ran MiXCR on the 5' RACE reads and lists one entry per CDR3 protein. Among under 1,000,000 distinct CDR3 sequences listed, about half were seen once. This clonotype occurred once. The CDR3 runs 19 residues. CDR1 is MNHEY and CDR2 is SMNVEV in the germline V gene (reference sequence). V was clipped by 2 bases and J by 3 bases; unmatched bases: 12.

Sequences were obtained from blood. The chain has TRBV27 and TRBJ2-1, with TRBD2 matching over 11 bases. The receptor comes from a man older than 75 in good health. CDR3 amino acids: CASSLVWLAGGVVYNEQFF. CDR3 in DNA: TGTGCCAGCAGTTTAGTTTGGCTAGCGGGAGGAGTAGTCTACAATGAGCAGTTCTTC.